This is a list of T cell receptor beta chains from one sample in a study of blood T cell repertoires in COVID-19. The protocol was immunoSEQ multiplex PCR, while the TCRdb copy is restricted to in-frame clones and leaves out a portion. The data hold 200,000 to 300,000 clones, with 81% observed a single time. Sequences were obtained from peripheral blood. These TCRs come from a woman aged 80 or over with acute or convalescent COVID-19. Each CDR3 is given with its conserved first and last residue. Each record gives: D gene, J gene, V gene, clone size, CDR3 DNA, CDR3 protein. D genes are given only for firm matches. The listing skips clone size in some rows; elsewhere it reads once, few, many or a size class.

d_gene: .; j_gene: TRBJ2-4; v_gene: TRBV3-1/TRBV3-2; abundance: .; CDR3nt: TGTGCCAGCAGCCAAGCGGGAGACGGCAAAAACATTCAGTACTTC; CDR3aa: CASSQAGDGKNIQYF
d_gene: TRBD1; j_gene: TRBJ1-2; v_gene: TRBV5-1; abundance: .; CDR3nt: TGCGCCAGCAGCTTGGTCCCCTCTAGGGACAGCTATGGCTACACCTTC; CDR3aa: CASSLVPSRDSYGYTF
d_gene: .; j_gene: TRBJ2-2; v_gene: TRBV6-4; abundance: .; CDR3nt: TGTGCCAGCAGTGACTCTGCAGGGAGGTGGACCGGGGAGCTGTTTTTT; CDR3aa: CASSDSAGRWTGELFF
d_gene: .; j_gene: TRBJ1-3; v_gene: TRBV5-1; abundance: .; CDR3nt: TGCGCCAGCAGCTTGGACAGGGTCGGAAACACCATATATTTT; CDR3aa: CASSLDRVGNTIYF
d_gene: .; j_gene: TRBJ2-3; v_gene: TRBV5-1; abundance: .; CDR3nt: TGCGCCAGCAGGCCTGCAGGCACAGATACGCAGTATTTT; CDR3aa: CASRPAGTDTQYF
d_gene: TRBD2; j_gene: TRBJ2-1; v_gene: TRBV7-2; abundance: .; CDR3nt: TGTGCCAGCAGCTTAGTACTAGCGGGAGGGATTAAGCAGTTCTTC; CDR3aa: CASSLVLAGGIKQFF
d_gene: TRBD2; j_gene: TRBJ2-3; v_gene: TRBV10-3; abundance: .; CDR3nt: TGTGCCATCAGTGATAGCGGGAGGATGTCAGATACGCAGTATTTT; CDR3aa: CAISDSGRMSDTQYF
d_gene: TRBD1; j_gene: TRBJ1-5; v_gene: TRBV27; abundance: few; CDR3nt: TGTGCCAGCAGTGCGCTTCCCGGGACAGGGGCATATCAGCCCCAGCATTTT; CDR3aa: CASSALPGTGAYQPQHF
d_gene: .; j_gene: TRBJ1-1; v_gene: TRBV11-3; abundance: .; CDR3nt: TGTGCCAGCAGCCCCGGGGGGGCCGGTATACTTAAAGCTTTCTTT; CDR3aa: CASSPGGAGILKAFF
d_gene: .; j_gene: TRBJ2-3; v_gene: TRBV5-1; abundance: .; CDR3nt: TGCGCCAGCAGCTTGGATGGTAGCGGAAGCACAGATACGCAGTATTTT; CDR3aa: CASSLDGSGSTDTQYF
d_gene: .; j_gene: TRBJ2-3; v_gene: TRBV2; abundance: once; CDR3nt: TGTGCCAGCAGCAGTCAGGGGGGTGCAGATACGCAGTATTTT; CDR3aa: CASSSQGGADTQYF
d_gene: TRBD1; j_gene: TRBJ1-2; v_gene: TRBV6-1; abundance: .; CDR3nt: TGTGCCAGCAGTGAGAACAGGGGGCTTTATTTGAATGGCTACACCTTC; CDR3aa: CASSENRGLYLNGYTF
d_gene: .; j_gene: TRBJ2-7; v_gene: TRBV19; abundance: .; CDR3nt: TGTGCCACCGCTCGCCGGGCGGGGCAGCACTACGAGCAGTACTTC; CDR3aa: CATARRAGQHYEQYF
d_gene: TRBD2; j_gene: TRBJ2-5; v_gene: TRBV3-1/TRBV3-2; abundance: .; CDR3nt: TGTGCCAGCAGCCCGCCGGGAGGAGAGACCCAGTACTTC; CDR3aa: CASSPPGGETQYF
d_gene: .; j_gene: TRBJ1-4; v_gene: TRBV18; abundance: .; CDR3nt: TGTGCCAGCTCACCAGGCCGTAATGAAAAACTGTTTTTT; CDR3aa: CASSPGRNEKLFF
d_gene: TRBD1; j_gene: TRBJ1-2; v_gene: TRBV6-1; abundance: few; CDR3nt: TGTGCCAGCAGTGAAGGGCTTCCAGGGGGTTATGGCTACACCTTC; CDR3aa: CASSEGLPGGYGYTF
d_gene: TRBD2; j_gene: TRBJ2-7; v_gene: TRBV15; abundance: .; CDR3nt: TGTGCCACCAGCAGTGGGGGGCTAGCGGGCGGAGACGGGCAGTACTTC; CDR3aa: CATSSGGLAGGDGQYF
d_gene: TRBD1; j_gene: TRBJ1-2; v_gene: TRBV5-4; abundance: few; CDR3nt: TGTGCCAGCAGCTTGGGAGCTGGGACAGGGCGCTTCTATGGCTACACCTTC; CDR3aa: CASSLGAGTGRFYGYTF
d_gene: TRBD1; j_gene: TRBJ2-7; v_gene: TRBV30; abundance: few; CDR3nt: TGTGCCTGGGACAGGGCTCCCAGCGAGCAGTACTTC; CDR3aa: CAWDRAPSEQYF
d_gene: TRBD2; j_gene: TRBJ2-7; v_gene: TRBV19; abundance: .; CDR3nt: TGTGCCAGTAGTATTCCCGGAACAGCGGGGGGGCCCGACGAGCAGTACTTC; CDR3aa: CASSIPGTAGGPDEQYF
d_gene: TRBD1; j_gene: TRBJ1-2; v_gene: TRBV6-1; abundance: .; CDR3nt: TGTGCCAGCAGTGACAGGAGGACAGGAGGCTACACCTTC; CDR3aa: CASSDRRTGGYTF
d_gene: .; j_gene: TRBJ1-5; v_gene: TRBV21-1; abundance: .; CDR3nt: TGTGCCCCCTCCCCCCCACAAGGCAATCAGCCCCAGCATTTT; CDR3aa: CAPSPPQGNQPQHF
d_gene: .; j_gene: TRBJ1-2; v_gene: TRBV7-2; abundance: .; CDR3nt: TGTGCCAGCAGCTTAGTTGGGGGCGCAAGGGGCTACACCTTC; CDR3aa: CASSLVGGARGYTF
d_gene: .; j_gene: TRBJ2-7; v_gene: TRBV7-2; abundance: .; CDR3nt: TGTGCCAGCAGCTTAATTTACTCGAGTGTCGCGGGGGCGTACGAGCAGTACTTC; CDR3aa: CASSLIYSSVAGAYEQYF
d_gene: .; j_gene: TRBJ1-4; v_gene: TRBV3-1/TRBV3-2; abundance: .; CDR3nt: TGTGCCAGCAGCCCAGGAGGAAGGGCCGATGGAGAAAAACTGTTTTTT; CDR3aa: CASSPGGRADGEKLFF
d_gene: .; j_gene: TRBJ1-2; v_gene: TRBV10-3; abundance: .; CDR3nt: TGTGCCATCAGTGAGGCCCGGGATTTATATGGCTACACCTTC; CDR3aa: CAISEARDLYGYTF
d_gene: TRBD2; j_gene: TRBJ2-2; v_gene: TRBV19; abundance: .; CDR3nt: TGTGCCAGTAGTACAGGGAGGGCCGGGGAGCTGTTTTTT; CDR3aa: CASSTGRAGELFF
d_gene: TRBD1; j_gene: TRBJ1-3; v_gene: TRBV25-1; abundance: .; CDR3nt: TGTGCCAGCAGTCTAGGGGGCCTGTCTGGAAACACCATATATTTT; CDR3aa: CASSLGGLSGNTIYF
d_gene: .; j_gene: TRBJ1-2; v_gene: TRBV5-5; abundance: once; CDR3nt: TGTGCCAGCAGCTTGGCCGGGTATGCGGGCTACACCTTC; CDR3aa: CASSLAGYAGYTF
d_gene: .; j_gene: TRBJ2-7; v_gene: TRBV3-1/TRBV3-2; abundance: .; CDR3nt: TGTGCCAGCAGCCAAGCGGAGGGGGCCATCGAGCAGTACTTC; CDR3aa: CASSQAEGAIEQYF
d_gene: .; j_gene: TRBJ1-1; v_gene: TRBV28; abundance: .; CDR3nt: TGTGCCAGCAGTTTAATCTATAACACTGAAGCTTTCTTT; CDR3aa: CASSLIYNTEAFF
d_gene: TRBD1; j_gene: TRBJ2-1; v_gene: TRBV24-1; abundance: .; CDR3nt: TGTGCCACCAGTGAACAAACAGGGGGTGGTTCCTACAATGAGCAGTTCTTC; CDR3aa: CATSEQTGGGSYNEQFF
d_gene: TRBD1; j_gene: TRBJ2-7; v_gene: TRBV19; abundance: .; CDR3nt: TGTGCCAGTAGTATGGGGACAGGGGGAGAGCAGTACTTC; CDR3aa: CASSMGTGGEQYF
d_gene: .; j_gene: TRBJ2-1; v_gene: TRBV10-3; abundance: .; CDR3nt: TGTGCCATCAGTGACCTCGGGACAACCTACAATGAGCAGTTCTTC; CDR3aa: CAISDLGTTYNEQFF
d_gene: TRBD1; j_gene: TRBJ1-1; v_gene: TRBV5-6; abundance: .; CDR3nt: TGTGCCAGCAGCTCGACAGGGTGGGAAAGGAACACTGAAGCTTTCTTT; CDR3aa: CASSSTGWERNTEAFF
d_gene: .; j_gene: TRBJ1-6; v_gene: TRBV12-3/TRBV12-4; abundance: .; CDR3nt: TGTGCCAGCAGTTTACTATCCTCACCCCTCCACTTT; CDR3aa: CASSLLSSPLHF
d_gene: .; j_gene: TRBJ2-5; v_gene: TRBV28; abundance: .; CDR3nt: TGTGCCAGCAGTTTATTTCCGGGTTCCAAAGAGACCCAGTACTTC; CDR3aa: CASSLFPGSKETQYF
d_gene: .; j_gene: TRBJ2-2; v_gene: TRBV6-5; abundance: .; CDR3nt: TGTGCCAGCAGTTACTCGTCAGGGACTGGGGAGCTGTTTTTT; CDR3aa: CASSYSSGTGELFF
d_gene: .; j_gene: TRBJ1-1; v_gene: TRBV19; abundance: .; CDR3nt: TGTGCCAGTAGTAGAGATGCACGCGGACAGTCGAACACTGAAGCTTTCTTT; CDR3aa: CASSRDARGQSNTEAFF
d_gene: TRBD1; j_gene: TRBJ2-1; v_gene: TRBV9; abundance: .; CDR3nt: TGTGCCAGCAGCGTAGGGCCCGGACAGGGGGAATTCTTC; CDR3aa: CASSVGPGQGEFF
d_gene: TRBD1; j_gene: TRBJ1-3; v_gene: TRBV6-5; abundance: .; CDR3nt: TGTGCCACCTATTCTCGACAGGGCTCTGGAAACACCATATATTTT; CDR3aa: CATYSRQGSGNTIYF
d_gene: TRBD1; j_gene: TRBJ1-6; v_gene: TRBV2; abundance: .; CDR3nt: TGTGCCAGCAGTATCGACAGGGTGTCTGGTAATTCACCCCTCCACTTT; CDR3aa: CASSIDRVSGNSPLHF
d_gene: TRBD2; j_gene: TRBJ2-2; v_gene: TRBV10-1; abundance: .; CDR3nt: TGCGCCAGCAGTCCGCTTCGGGGGGCGAACACCGGGGAGCTGTTTTTT; CDR3aa: CASSPLRGANTGELFF
d_gene: .; j_gene: TRBJ1-6; v_gene: TRBV7-2; abundance: once; CDR3nt: TGTGCCAGCAGCGGACGGTGGGGAGGGGACACACCCCTCCACTTT; CDR3aa: CASSGRWGGDTPLHF
d_gene: TRBD1; j_gene: TRBJ2-2; v_gene: TRBV18; abundance: .; CDR3nt: TGTGCCAGCTCCCCCGACAGGGGGAGCCTGAACACCGGGGAGCTGTTTTTT; CDR3aa: CASSPDRGSLNTGELFF
d_gene: TRBD1; j_gene: TRBJ2-3; v_gene: TRBV19; abundance: .; CDR3nt: TGTGCCAGTAGAACGGGACAGGTTACAGATACGCAGTATTTT; CDR3aa: CASRTGQVTDTQYF
d_gene: TRBD2; j_gene: TRBJ2-5; v_gene: TRBV7-3; abundance: once; CDR3nt: TGTGCCAGCAGCCCCGGGGCGGGAGCCGCCCGAATAGAGACCCAGTACTTC; CDR3aa: CASSPGAGAARIETQYF
d_gene: .; j_gene: TRBJ1-1; v_gene: TRBV27; abundance: .; CDR3nt: TGTGCCAGCAGTTTAGCGGACAGAAGGACTGAAGCTTTCTTT; CDR3aa: CASSLADRRTEAFF
d_gene: TRBD1; j_gene: TRBJ2-7; v_gene: TRBV28; abundance: .; CDR3nt: TGTGCCAGCAGTTCCCTGTCCCGGGACAGTATTTACGAGCAGTACTTC; CDR3aa: CASSSLSRDSIYEQYF
d_gene: TRBD2; j_gene: TRBJ2-7; v_gene: TRBV4-2; abundance: .; CDR3nt: TGTGCCAGCAGCCAACTAAGTAGCGGGGGCCGCTACGAGCAGTACTTC; CDR3aa: CASSQLSSGGRYEQYF
d_gene: .; j_gene: TRBJ2-7; v_gene: TRBV14; abundance: .; CDR3nt: TGTGCCAGCAGCCAAGATGAGAGTCGGGGTCTTTCCTACGAGCAGTACTTC; CDR3aa: CASSQDESRGLSYEQYF
d_gene: .; j_gene: TRBJ1-5; v_gene: TRBV19; abundance: .; CDR3nt: TGTGCCAGTAGTACAGGCTCATCGGGCAATCAGCCCCAGCATTTT; CDR3aa: CASSTGSSGNQPQHF
d_gene: .; j_gene: TRBJ1-6; v_gene: TRBV4-1; abundance: .; CDR3nt: TGCGCCAGCAGCCAAGGTAGGAGCTCCTATAATTCACCCCTCCACTTT; CDR3aa: CASSQGRSSYNSPLHF